A selection of T cell receptor beta chains follows, all from one sample in a study of neurological immune-mediated disorders. MiXCR was run by TCRdb on the 5' RACE reads, yielding one entry per CDR3 protein. This sample has over 60,000 distinct CDR3 sequences, with around 5% found just once. The specimen sequenced was PBMCs. These receptors all stem from a woman aged 50 to 60 with multiple sclerosis. Both conserved end residues are part of each CDR3. The D gene is left open where the match is weak. Rows give clone size only sometimes, using once, few, many, or a class for an expanded clone.

clone size: few; J gene: TRBJ2-3; V gene: TRBV14; D gene: -; CDR3 DNA: TGTGCCAGCAGCCAAGATCGCTCCCCAGGGAAAAGCACAGATACGCAGTATTTT; CDR3 protein: CASSQDRSPGKSTDTQYF
clone size: many; J gene: TRBJ2-3; V gene: TRBV5-1; D gene: TRBD1; CDR3 DNA: TGCGCCAGCAGCCCGGACAGGGAGACAGATACGCAGTATTTT; CDR3 protein: CASSPDRETDTQYF
clone size: many; J gene: TRBJ1-1; V gene: TRBV20-1; D gene: TRBD1; CDR3 DNA: TGCAGTGCTAGAGACCTGACAGGGTGGTCGGCTGAAGCTTTCTTT; CDR3 protein: CSARDLTGWSAEAFF
clone size: few; J gene: TRBJ1-6; V gene: TRBV7-9; D gene: -; CDR3 DNA: TGTGCCAGCCGCAGGGAGGGGGATAATTCACCCCTCAACTTT; CDR3 protein: CASRREGDNSPLNF
clone size: few; J gene: TRBJ2-5; V gene: TRBV29-1; D gene: TRBD1; CDR3 DNA: TGCAGCGACAGGGGGCGCGGAGAGACCCAGTACTTC; CDR3 protein: CSDRGRGETQYF
clone size: many; J gene: TRBJ2-3; V gene: TRBV20-1; D gene: TRBD2; CDR3 DNA: TGCAGTGCTAGAGATGTTAGCGGGGGTTCCACAGATACGCAGTATTTT; CDR3 protein: CSARDVSGGSTDTQYF
clone size: few; J gene: TRBJ1-6; V gene: TRBV3-1; D gene: -; CDR3 DNA: TGTGCCAGCAGCCAAGGGCGCTCGGGTAATTCACCCCTCCACTTT; CDR3 protein: CASSQGRSGNSPLHF
clone size: few; J gene: TRBJ2-2; V gene: TRBV9; D gene: TRBD2; CDR3 DNA: TGTGCCAGCCCCCATAGCGGGGGGGCTATTGCGGACACCGGGGAGCTGTTTTTT; CDR3 protein: CASPHSGGAIADTGELFF
clone size: -; J gene: TRBJ2-1; V gene: TRBV10-3; D gene: -; CDR3 DNA: TGTGCCATCAGTGACTCCCGGACCCTCGGTGAGCAGTTCTTC; CDR3 protein: CAISDSRTLGEQFF
clone size: many; J gene: TRBJ2-7; V gene: TRBV29-1; D gene: -; CDR3 DNA: TGCAGCGCCATGACAGAGCCCGACGAGCAGTACTTC; CDR3 protein: CSAMTEPDEQYF
clone size: many; J gene: TRBJ1-2; V gene: TRBV20-1; D gene: TRBD1; CDR3 DNA: TGCAGTGCTAGAGACGGACAGGGCCAATTCTATGGCTACACCTTC; CDR3 protein: CSARDGQGQFYGYTF
clone size: many; J gene: TRBJ1-2; V gene: TRBV12-3/TRBV12-4; D gene: -; CDR3 DNA: TGTGCCAGCAGTTTACAGGGTTGGAGTGGCTACACCTTC; CDR3 protein: CASSLQGWSGYTF
clone size: few; J gene: TRBJ2-2; V gene: TRBV4-3; D gene: -; CDR3 DNA: TGCGCCAGCAGCCAAGATTTATACACCGGGGAGCTGTTTTTT; CDR3 protein: CASSQDLYTGELFF
clone size: many; J gene: TRBJ2-3; V gene: TRBV4-1; D gene: TRBD2; CDR3 DNA: TGCGCCAGCAGCCAAGACGGTCTAGCGGGGGGGAGCACAGATACGCAGTATTTT; CDR3 protein: CASSQDGLAGGSTDTQYF
clone size: many; J gene: TRBJ1-6; V gene: TRBV28; D gene: TRBD1; CDR3 DNA: TGTGCCAGCATAGGGACAGGGTCCTCACCCCTCCACTTT; CDR3 protein: CASIGTGSSPLHF
clone size: many; J gene: TRBJ2-3; V gene: TRBV7-9; D gene: -; CDR3 DNA: TGTGCCAGCAGCCTCCCGACCAGCACAGATACGCAGTATTTT; CDR3 protein: CASSLPTSTDTQYF
clone size: many; J gene: TRBJ2-1; V gene: TRBV7-6; D gene: TRBD2; CDR3 DNA: TGTGCCAGCAGCTTAGAACTAGCGGGGGGCCACAATGAGCAGTTCTTC; CDR3 protein: CASSLELAGGHNEQFF
clone size: many; J gene: TRBJ2-5; V gene: TRBV5-1; D gene: TRBD2; CDR3 DNA: TGCGCCAGCAGCACCTCTCTAGCGGGTAGCCAGACCCAGTACTTC; CDR3 protein: CASSTSLAGSQTQYF
clone size: many; J gene: TRBJ1-2; V gene: TRBV20-1; D gene: -; CDR3 DNA: TGCAGTGCTAGACTATCTGGCGGGAGGTTCGGCTACACCTTC; CDR3 protein: CSARLSGGRFGYTF
clone size: few; J gene: TRBJ1-1; V gene: TRBV12-3/TRBV12-4; D gene: -; CDR3 DNA: TGTGCCAGCATCCCCGGAGGAGGGAACACTGAAGCTTTCTTT; CDR3 protein: CASIPGGGNTEAFF
clone size: many; J gene: TRBJ2-3; V gene: TRBV18; D gene: -; CDR3 DNA: TGTGCCAGCTCACCCCGGGACACGTACACAGATACGCAGTATTTT; CDR3 protein: CASSPRDTYTDTQYF
clone size: many; J gene: TRBJ2-2; V gene: TRBV7-3; D gene: -; CDR3 DNA: TGTGCCAGCAGGGGTAGTGCGAACACCGGGGAGCTGTTTTTT; CDR3 protein: CASRGSANTGELFF
clone size: many; J gene: TRBJ1-6; V gene: TRBV3-1; D gene: TRBD1; CDR3 DNA: TGTGCCAGCACCAAAAACGACAGGGATTCACCCCTCCACTTT; CDR3 protein: CASTKNDRDSPLHF
clone size: many; J gene: TRBJ2-7; V gene: TRBV27; D gene: TRBD1; CDR3 DNA: TGTGCCAGCAGTTTCACCAACCGACAGGGGTTCTCCTACGAGCAGTACTTC; CDR3 protein: CASSFTNRQGFSYEQYF
clone size: many; J gene: TRBJ2-7; V gene: TRBV29-1; D gene: -; CDR3 DNA: TGCAGCGTTGAAGTAGGCCAGGCGAGCTCCTACGAGCAGTACTTC; CDR3 protein: CSVEVGQASSYEQYF
clone size: few; J gene: TRBJ1-1; V gene: TRBV5-1; D gene: -; CDR3 DNA: TGCGCCAGCGCTTGGGGGGGTGACACTGAAGCTTTCTTT; CDR3 protein: CASAWGGDTEAFF
clone size: many; J gene: TRBJ1-2; V gene: TRBV10-3; D gene: -; CDR3 DNA: TGTGCCATCAGTGACCATGACAGCATCAATGGCTACACCTTC; CDR3 protein: CAISDHDSINGYTF
clone size: many; J gene: TRBJ2-1; V gene: TRBV25-1; D gene: -; CDR3 DNA: TGTGCCAGCAGTGTAGACAGTCTATCCTACAATGAGCAGTTCTTC; CDR3 protein: CASSVDSLSYNEQFF
clone size: many; J gene: TRBJ1-4; V gene: TRBV2; D gene: -; CDR3 DNA: TGTGCCAGCAGGAGGACAGCAACTAATGAAAAACTGTTTTTT; CDR3 protein: CASRRTATNEKLFF
clone size: many; J gene: TRBJ2-7; V gene: TRBV5-1; D gene: -; CDR3 DNA: TGCGCCAGCCAGGGGGGGCCATCCTACGAGCAGTACTTC; CDR3 protein: CASQGGPSYEQYF
clone size: -; J gene: TRBJ2-5; V gene: TRBV18; D gene: -; CDR3 DNA: TGTGCCAGCTCAGGCCGGGACGGACAAGAGACCCAGTACTTC; CDR3 protein: CASSGRDGQETQYF
clone size: many; J gene: TRBJ1-4; V gene: TRBV7-6; D gene: -; CDR3 DNA: TGTGCCAGCAGCTTAGCAGCTGGGAACGGCCTTATTTCGGAAAAACTGTTTTTT; CDR3 protein: CASSLAAGNGLISEKLFF
clone size: many; J gene: TRBJ1-1; V gene: TRBV5-1; D gene: -; CDR3 DNA: TGCGCCAGCAGCTTGGCTAGGGAGTTGTTCATACGGACTGAAGCTTTCTTT; CDR3 protein: CASSLARELFIRTEAFF